This T cell receptor beta chain was observed in a study of T-cell reconstitution after alpha-beta-depleted transplantation in children. Germline V gene lookup returns CDR1 MDHEN and CDR2 SYDVKM. V gave up 5 bases and J gave up 0 bases, with 16 bases separating them. The length of the CDR3 is 16 residues. Preparation of the TCRbeta library was carried out with unique molecular identifiers. One entry per CDR3 protein results from TCRdb running MiXCR on the PCR reads. The table lists some 490,000 distinct CDR3 sequences, approximately 12% of them singletons, with 5% to 6% in the top ten. The rearrangement uses TRBV28 and TRBJ1-2; a possible D gene is TRBD1 (5 bases). The starting material was PBMCs from the stem cell graft donor, obtained from the stem cell graft. This clonotype was sampled from a human donor who donated a stem cell graft to a child with combined immunodeficiency. The DNA for the CDR3 is TGTGCCAGCAGTAAGGGGCGGAGGGGTGCTAACTATGGCTACACCTTC. This codes for CASSKGRRGANYGYTF.